The entry below describes one T cell receptor (beta chain). Trimming shortened V by 4 bases and J by 4 bases, and 20 bases separated the two germline ends. This CDR3 is built from 16 residues. The germline gives CDR1 SGHRS, CDR2 YFSETQ. The data belong to a study of cytomegalovirus exposure and HLA in healthy donors. 60 Vbeta and 13 Jbeta primers were used in PCR. The method was immunoSEQ multiplex PCR; TCRdb's version includes in-frame clones alone and lacks a portion of them. The data hold around 170,000 clones, with 65% to 85% observed a single time. The TCR originated in a man over 45 in good health and CMV-seronegative. The V and J genes are TRBV5-1 and TRBJ1-1; D remains ambiguous. Sequencing was done on a sample of PBMCs. CDR3 region: CASSPEVGIRSTEAFF. The CDR3 nucleotides read TGCGCCAGCAGCCCGGAGGTCGGGATCCGGTCCACTGAAGCTTTCTTT.